This TCR beta chain was obtained from a study of PD-L1 blockade in urothelial cancer (dated by TCRdb to about 2017). About the full investigation: Every patient began therapy in 2014 and was given atezolizumab 1,200 mg intravenously every 3 weeks. Twenty-five of 29 patients were males with bladder-origin urothelial cancer, and about 65% of the 29 reported a prior smoking history. An ECOG performance status of 0 or 1 was recorded for the patients, and 0 to 3 prior chemotherapy regimens had been received by the patients. Blood samples were analyzed at two time points: 3 weeks after treatment start (second dose) and 6 weeks after treatment start. Blood samples yielded a median of around 140,000 T cells and approximately 83,000 unique TCRs, with median clonality around 0.083. An exploratory multi-omic analysis was conducted of the somatic, immune and clinical correlates of response to PD-L1 blockade with atezolizumab in urothelial cancer. Pretreatment tumor samples, along with matched peripheral blood serially collected before and after atezolizumab treatment, were subjected to TCR sequencing. Durable clinical benefit was defined as progression-free survival longer than 6 months, and TCR features were also tested against progression-free and overall survival. In the same patients, whole exome sequencing and RNA sequencing of pretreatment tumors were performed in addition to TCR sequencing. Durable clinical benefit was achieved by nine patients and was not achieved by 20 patients. Around 30 patients had pretreatment blood TCR-seq, roughly 24 had at least one posttreatment blood collection, and roughly 24 had tumor TCR-seq.

Each PCR received spiked-in synthetic TCR analog templates so that absolute template abundance could be estimated from read counts. TCRbeta CDR3 regions were amplified from genomic DNA with bias-controlled V and J gene primers using the immunoSEQ assay. Sequencing of rearranged TCRbeta segments was done at approximately 20X coverage. Regarding the original processing steps: Sequencing errors were corrected by clustering, and CDR3s were annotated against IMGT so that V, D and J genes could be assigned. Downstream analyses used only productive TCRbeta rearrangements, leaving out any out-of-frame or stop-codon sequences. Clonality was computed as one minus Shannon entropy normalized by the log of the number of unique productive sequences. Clones differing between time points or between blood and tumor were identified by Fisher's exact test with Benjamini-Hochberg correction at adjusted p below 0.01. TCRdb provides this immuneACCESS table in a form limited to in-frame rearrangements. Some clones are lacking; in checked studies, under half of them reflect an unresolved V gene, and why the rest are absent is not known. The DNA was the basis for D and trimming; V, J and clone size are from that table. The sample contains under 95,000 clones, around 83% of them found a single time. Jointly, the top ten make up around 2.1% of the sample.

In the paper's terms, the time point label means: pretreatment peripheral blood. The cohort included about 29 patients with locally advanced or metastatic urothelial carcinoma who were treated at Memorial Sloan Kettering on a trial protocol. Peripheral blood mononuclear cells were collected from each patient pretreatment and during treatment, giving between 1 and 8 total time points per patient. The Qiagen DNeasy Blood extraction kit was used to purify genomic DNA from total PBMCs and tumor samples. PBMCs were collected pretreatment and during treatment, and were isolated and stored as previously described. Broader findings and caveats from the paper: At 3 weeks after the start of treatment, tumor-associated TCR clones in peripheral blood had expanded more in patients with durable benefit (n of about 21, p = 0.022). Improved progression-free and overall survival was found to be associated with pretreatment peripheral blood TCR clonality below the median. Because the sample size was small (n of about 29) and many exploratory analyses were performed, the results are intended to be hypothesis-generating.

A note on this clone: Its binding antigen is unknown. No much larger clone exists at a distance of one base, and base qualities are not known.

From its cysteine to its phenylalanine, the CDR3 spans 16 amino acids. The DNA shown is the 48-base CDR3, in frame from base 1. The germline ends are 16 bases apart after V is trimmed by 2 bases and J by 6 bases. CDR1 and CDR2 are read off the germline V gene as ENHRY and SYGVKD. The TCR comes from a man aged 55-75 years with urothelial cancer. The chain joins TRBV10-3 to TRBJ1-4, with no confident D gene call. The specimen comprised PBMCs, sampled around atezolizumab (anti-PD-L1) treatment. The sequenced DNA is TGTGCCATCAGTGAGAAGGTGGGGAGAGGTGATGAAAAACTGTTTTTT. Protein translation: CAISEKVGRGDEKLFF.